The 26 T cell receptor beta chains reported below all come from one sample, sequenced in a study of T cell responses to AZD1222 COVID-19 vaccine. Using immunoSEQ multiplex PCR, the repertoire was profiled, and TCRdb retains in-frame clones only, with some absent. The table lists 100,000 to 130,000 clones, roughly 84% of them singletons. This sample comprised peripheral blood, obtained on day 0 of AZD1222 vaccination. Receptors originate from an adult in good health.

The rearrangement links TRBV5-1 to TRBJ1-5, with TRBD1 as a possible D gene (5 bases). Germline CDR1 and CDR2: SGHRS and YFSETQ. The V end lost 0 bases, the J end lost 5 bases, and 9 bases lay between the germline ends. This CDR3 comprises 14 residues. The CDR3 nucleotides are TGCGCCAGCAGCTTGGGGGAGGGGTATCAGCCCCAGCATTTT. Its translation: CASSLGEGYQPQHF.

Written as DNA, the CDR3 is TGTGCCAGCAGTCCATGGAGGGGTACTGAAGCTTTCTTT. Its translation is CASSPWRGTEAFF. The rearrangement joins TRBV7-9 to TRBJ1-1; perhaps TRBD1 as D (5 bases). The V end lost 6 bases, the J end lost 5 bases, and 13 bases lay between the germline ends. There are 13 residues in the CDR3. Germline V lookup: CDR1 SEHNR, CDR2 FQNEAQ (reference sequence). The full variable domain, with the rest looked up from reference TRBV7-9 and TRBJ1-1, is DTGVSQNPRHKITKRGQNVTFRCDPISEHNRLYWYRQTLGQGPEFLTYFQNEAQLEKSRLLSDRFSAERPKGSFSTLEIQRTEQGDSAMYLCASSPWRGTEAFFGQGTRLTVV.

The rearrangement joins TRBV7-9 to TRBJ1-3; D gene ambiguous. V was cut by 3 bases and J by 0 bases, with 9 bases left in between. This CDR3 region has 15 residues. Per germline, CDR1 SEHNR and CDR2 FQNEAQ (reference sequence). The CDR3 loop reads CASSFSLLSGNTIYF. The CDR3 bases are TGTGCCAGCAGCTTTAGCCTTCTCTCTGGAAACACCATATATTTT.

The chain links TRBV3-1 (or the pseudogene TRBV3-2) to TRBJ2-7; TRBD2 agrees at 8 bases. V gave up 1 base and J gave up 1 base; unmatched junction bases: 3. The CDR3 extends over 15 amino acids. Germline V gives CDR1 LGHDT, CDR2 YNNKEL (reference sequence). This CDR3 reads CASSQGPSGSYEQYF. Written as DNA, the CDR3 is TGTGCCAGCAGCCAAGGCCCTAGCGGGTCCTACGAGCAGTACTTC.

This rearrangement joins TRBV5-6 to TRBJ1-5; D is undetermined. Germline CDR1 and CDR2: SGHDT and YYEEEE. The CDR3 covers 13 residues. Trimming took off 2 bases at V and 4 bases at J, with 7 bases between the two ends. CDR3 in DNA: TGTGCCAGCAGCTTTGGTCGAAATCAGCCCCAGCATTTT. Its protein product is CASSFGRNQPQHF.

The chain uses TRBV7-6 and TRBJ2-7; 12 bases are a match to TRBD2. This CDR3 has 16 residues. CDR1 is SGHVS and CDR2 is FNYEAQ in the germline V gene. The V and J ends lost 5 bases and 0 bases, in that order; junction bases with no gene match: 5. The CDR3 sequence: CASSLTSGGTSYEQYF. The CDR3 DNA follows: TGTGCCAGCAGCCTTACTAGCGGGGGGACCTCCTACGAGCAGTACTTC.

This chain connects TRBV15 to TRBJ2-3, with D maybe TRBD2 (6 bases). CDR1 is LNHNV and CDR2 is YYDKDF in the germline V gene (reference sequence). V was clipped by 5 bases and J by 0 bases, with 12 bases between them. The CDR3 is 15 residues long. Here the CDR3 reads CATSVGRGSTDTQYF. The CDR3 DNA reads as TGTGCCACCAGCGTCGGGCGGGGCAGCACAGATACGCAGTATTTT.

This clone turned up a few times. J is TRBJ2-7 and V is TRBV6-1; 8 bases map to TRBD2. With V trimmed by 1 base and J by 2 bases, 10 bases remained unmatched. Germline CDR1 is MNHNS and CDR2 is SASEGT. CDR3 length: 17 amino acids. CDR3: CASSEGISGAIPYEQYF. The CDR3 coding sequence is TGTGCCAGCAGTGAAGGGATTAGCGGGGCGATACCCTACGAGCAGTACTTC.

This clone is a singleton in its sample. The chain links TRBV11-3 to TRBJ2-3; 7 bases are shared with TRBD2. CDR3 length: 15 amino acids. After removal of 1 base from V and 4 bases from J, the junction contained 5 bases not matched to a gene. Germline assignment: CDR1 SGHNT and CDR2 YENEEA. CDR3 sequence reads: CASSLVGAGADTQYF. Here the CDR3 DNA reads TGTGCCAGCAGCTTAGTAGGGGCGGGGGCAGATACGCAGTATTTT.

V usage is TRBV19 and J usage is TRBJ2-7; the match to TRBD2 covers 12 bases. The CDR3 is 15 amino acids. Germline lookup yields CDR1 LNHDA and CDR2 SQIVND (reference sequence). Trimming at V came to 6 bases and at J to 1 base, leaving 4 bases not matched to a gene. The CDR3 spells CASSRGLAGSYEQYF. CDR3 sequence (DNA): TGTGCCAGTAGCAGGGGACTAGCGGGTTCCTACGAGCAGTACTTC.

The V call is TRBV19, the J call TRBJ1-5; the D gene is possibly TRBD1 (6 bases). From germline, CDR1 is LNHDA and CDR2 SQIVND (reference sequence). V lost 9 bases to trimming and J lost 2 bases, with 20 bases between them. The CDR3 is 16 residues long. CDR3 sequence: CASDGPGGRGNQPQHF. For the CDR3, the DNA is TGTGCCAGCGATGGGCCCGGGGGCCGCGGCAATCAGCCCCAGCATTTT.

This sequence joins TRBV6-1 and TRBJ1-1; TRBD1 might be the D (5 bases). The V end was cut by 7 bases, the J end by 1 base, with 22 bases between. The CDR3 totals 17 residues. Germline V gene lookup returns CDR1 MNHNS and CDR2 SASEGT. CDR3 DNA sequence: TGTGCCAGCATTGATAATTGGGGGTTTAGTTGGAACACTGAAGCTTTCTTT. Protein: CASIDNWGFSWNTEAFF.

The rearrangement joins TRBV3-1 (or the pseudogene TRBV3-2) to TRBJ1-5; D is undetermined. V lost 0 bases and J lost 2, with 5 bases in between. Germline CDR1 is LGHDT and CDR2 is YNNKEL (reference sequence). CDR3 size: 14 residues. The CDR3 protein is CASSQDSGNQPQHF. The CDR3 DNA follows: TGTGCCAGCAGCCAAGACTCCGGCAATCAGCCCCAGCATTTT.

The chain links TRBV28 to TRBJ1-3, with unresolved D. CDR1 and CDR2 from the germline V gene are MDHEN and SYDVKM. This CDR3 region has 16 residues. Trimming removed 5 bases at V and 0 bases at J, with 14 bases between. The CDR3 protein is CASSIPDTHSGNTIYF. The CDR3 nucleotides are TGTGCCAGCAGTATTCCAGACACCCACTCTGGAAACACCATATATTTT.

The genes are TRBV30 and TRBJ1-6; 7 bases align to TRBD1. V lost 5 bases, J lost 3 bases, and 13 bases stayed unmatched. Germline assignment: CDR1 GTSNPN and CDR2 SVGIG (reference sequence). The CDR3 runs 17 residues. The CDR3 DNA sequence: TGTGCCTGGCGGACAGGCCCTATCTTTCTCTATAATTCACCCCTCCACTTT. Translation: CAWRTGPIFLYNSPLHF.

This clone is a singleton in its sample. V and J are TRBV28 and TRBJ2-7; 8 bases fit TRBD1. CDR1 is MDHEN, CDR2 SYDVKM, per germline. J lost 3 bases, V lost 10 bases, and 2 bases had no gene match. The CDR3 length is 11 residues. The CDR3 reads CATDRGYEQYF. DNA of the CDR3: TGTGCCACTGACAGGGGCTACGAGCAGTACTTC.

The rearrangement links TRBV5-1 to TRBJ2-3, with 9 bases that match TRBD1. With V trimmed by 1 base and J by 5 bases, 8 bases remained unmatched. CDR3 length equals 16 residues. CDR1 and CDR2 (germline): SGHRS, YFSETQ. The chain's CDR3 is CASSLQPGQGKDTQYF. CDR3 DNA sequence: TGCGCCAGCAGCTTGCAGCCGGGACAGGGCAAAGATACGCAGTATTTT. Full variable domain (remainder filled in from reference TRBV5-1 and TRBJ2-3): KAGVTQTPRYLIKTRGQQVTLSCSPISGHRSVSWYQQTPGQGLQFLFEYFSETQRNKGNFPGRFSGRQFSNSRSEMNVSTLELGDSALYLCASSLQPGQGKDTQYFGPGTRLTVL.

This rearrangement joins TRBV5-1 to TRBJ2-7, with 9 bases fitting TRBD2. After removal of 0 bases from V and 5 bases from J, the junction contained 9 bases not matched to a gene. The length of the CDR3 is 16 residues. Germline V gene lookup returns CDR1 SGHRS and CDR2 YFSETQ. CDR3 sequence reads: CASSLGVASGIHEQYF. In DNA form, the CDR3 reads TGCGCCAGCAGCTTGGGGGTGGCTAGCGGGATCCACGAGCAGTACTTC.

This clone was observed a handful of times. CDR3 residues: CASSSTGTRGETQYF. The CDR3 DNA sequence: TGCGCCAGCAGCTCCACAGGGACCCGGGGAGAGACCCAGTACTTC. The J gene is TRBJ2-5, the V gene TRBV5-1, with TRBD1 as a possible D gene (6 bases). In germline, CDR1 is SGHRS, CDR2 YFSETQ. The CDR3 covers 15 residues. V lost 3 bases and J lost 4, with 16 bases in between.

As DNA, the CDR3 is TGTGCCAGCAGAACAGTGGGGTGGACCCAGTACTTC. It codes for CASRTVGWTQYF. The chain uses TRBV12-3 or TRBV12-4 and TRBJ2-5; unclear D gene. V shed 6 bases and J shed 7 bases, with 12 bases lying between them. The CDR3 sequence is 12 residues long.

The gene calls are TRBV30 and TRBJ1-6; 7 bases are shared with TRBD1. Germline assignment: CDR1 GTSNPN and CDR2 SVGIG (reference sequence). Trimming removed 4 bases from V and 7 bases from J; junction bases left unmatched: 4. This CDR3 has 13 amino acids. The CDR3 spells CAWTGQPNSPLHF. The CDR3 DNA reads as TGTGCCTGGACGGGACAGCCAAATTCACCCCTCCACTTT.

The rearrangement joins TRBV14 to TRBJ1-1; a weak D match, TRBD1 (5 bases). Germline V CDR1 and CDR2: SGHDN, FVKESK. V lost 6 bases to trimming and J lost 10 bases, with 18 bases between them. This CDR3 has 13 residues. The CDR3: CASSPVGVGGAFF. The CDR3 DNA reads TGTGCCAGCAGTCCCGTGGGGGTTGGAGGAGCTTTCTTT.

V is TRBV3-1 (or the pseudogene TRBV3-2) and J is TRBJ2-1; TRBD1 matches at 11 bases. V gave up 5 bases and J gave up 9 bases; unmatched junction bases: 6. CDR1 and CDR2 (germline): LGHDT, YNNKEL (reference sequence). The CDR3 length is 14 residues. CDR3 sequence (DNA): TGTGCCAGCAGCGGGGACAGGGGGTTTAGTGAGCAGTTCTTC. This encodes CASSGDRGFSEQFF.

This chain uses TRBV5-1 with TRBJ1-2, with D possibly being TRBD1 (6 bases). V was cut by 4 bases and J by 5 bases, with 24 bases left in between. This CDR3 is 17 amino acids long. The germline V gene has CDR1 SGHRS and CDR2 YFSETQ. The CDR3 DNA sequence: TGCGCCAGCAGCCCGAGGGCCTCAGGGGATGTTTCTTATGGCTACACCTTC. This codes for CASSPRASGDVSYGYTF.

DNA for the CDR3: TGTGCCATCAGTGAATCCTTAGGGGAAAGGTTGTTTTTT. Translating it yields CAISESLGERLFF. This chain uses TRBV10-3 with TRBJ2-2; a possible D gene is TRBD1 (5 bases). V gave up 3 bases and J gave up 15 bases, with 17 bases separating them. The germline V gene has CDR1 ENHRY and CDR2 SYGVKD. The CDR3 has 13 residues.

The chain recombines TRBV29-1 with TRBJ2-2; 12 bases are shared with TRBD1. The germline V gene encodes CDR1 SQVTM and CDR2 ANQGSEA. The junction had 6 bases not matched to a gene; V was cut back by 5 bases and J by 5 bases. The CDR3 is 15 amino acids. CDR3 protein: CSVPGTGGATGELFF. DNA of the CDR3: TGCAGCGTTCCCGGGACAGGGGGCGCAACCGGGGAGCTGTTTTTT.